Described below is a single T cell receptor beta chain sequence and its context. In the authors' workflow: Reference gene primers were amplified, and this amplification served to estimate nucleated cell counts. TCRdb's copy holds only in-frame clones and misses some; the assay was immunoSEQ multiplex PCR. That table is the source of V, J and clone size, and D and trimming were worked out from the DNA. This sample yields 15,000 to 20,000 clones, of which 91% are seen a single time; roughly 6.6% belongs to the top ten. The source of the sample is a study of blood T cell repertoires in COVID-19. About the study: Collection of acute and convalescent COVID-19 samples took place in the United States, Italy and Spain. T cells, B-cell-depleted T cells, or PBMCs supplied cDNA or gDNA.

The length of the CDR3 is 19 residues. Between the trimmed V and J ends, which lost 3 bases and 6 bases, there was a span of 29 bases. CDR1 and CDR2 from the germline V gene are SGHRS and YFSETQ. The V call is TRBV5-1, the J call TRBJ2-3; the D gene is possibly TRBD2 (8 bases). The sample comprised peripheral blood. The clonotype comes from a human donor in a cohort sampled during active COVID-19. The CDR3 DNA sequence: TGCGCCAGCAGCTCGGGACTCGCGGGGGGAGGGGGCTCACATGATACGCAGTATTTT. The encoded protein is CASSSGLAGGGGSHDTQYF.